A single sample gave rise to the 2 T cell receptor beta chains below, sequenced in a study of shared T cell receptors in the human thymus. Using immunoSEQ multiplex PCR, the repertoire was profiled, and TCRdb retains in-frame clones only, with some absent. The sample consists of hundreds of thousands of clones, about 84% of them appearing once. This same sample was also taken into another study, of human thymus T cells.

Sequencing used thymocytes. These receptors came from a boy in the first two years of life with a congenital heart defect.

The V gene is TRBV28, the J gene TRBJ2-7; tentative D call: TRBD2 (5 bases). From germline, CDR1 is MDHEN and CDR2 SYDVKM. Trimming pared 4 bases from V and 0 bases from J, leaving 10 bases between. The CDR3 is 14 amino acids. CDR3 DNA sequence: TGTGCCAGCAGTTCTGCCGGACTCTCCTACGAGCAGTACTTC. Its protein product is CASSSAGLSYEQYF. Full variable domain (outside the CDR3, taken from reference TRBV28 and TRBJ2-7): DVKVTQSSRYLVKRTGEKVFLECVQDMDHENMFWYRQDPGLGLRLIYFSYDVKMKEKGDIPEGYSVSREKKERFSLILESASTNQTSMYLCASSSAGLSYEQYFGPGTRLTVT.

This clone came up a few times. The J gene is TRBJ2-6, the V gene TRBV11-2, with TRBD2 matching 8 bases. Unmatched junction bases numbered 5, after V lost 1 base and J lost 0 bases. Germline lookup yields CDR1 SGHAT and CDR2 FQNNGV. This CDR3 is 18 amino acids long. The CDR3 coding sequence is TGTGCCAGCAGCTTAGTCCCTAGCGGGTACTCTGGGGCCAACGTCCTGACTTTC. Translated, it gives CASSLVPSGYSGANVLTF. Based on the CDR3 plus reference TRBV11-2 and TRBJ2-6, the full variable domain is EAGVAQSPRYKIIEKRQSVAFWCNPISGHATLYWYQQILGQGPKLLIQFQNNGVVDDSQLPKDRFSAERLKGVDSTLKIQPAKLEDSAVYLCASSLVPSGYSGANVLTFGAGSRLTVL.